Listed here are 3 T cell receptor beta chains from one sample, sequenced in a study of CD8 T cells in ankylosing spondylitis. MiXCR was run by TCRdb on the 5' RACE reads, yielding one entry per CDR3 protein. Among approximately 40,000 distinct CDR3 sequences, about 6% were seen once, and the ten largest hold around 12%. Sequencing was performed on blood, either unsorted or a sorted T cell fraction (not recorded which). The receptors originated from a male donor with ankylosing spondylitis or in good health (not recorded which).

This clonotype has ten or more counts. The chain employs TRBV20-1 and TRBJ2-2, with D possibly being TRBD1 or TRBD2 (5 bases each). Germline lookup yields CDR1 DFQATT and CDR2 SNEGSKA (reference sequence). The CDR3 spans 15 residues. V lost 0 bases and J lost 1, with 9 bases in between. Written as DNA, the CDR3 is TGCAGTGCTAGAGAGGGGACGGAGAACACCGGGGAGCTGTTTTTT. It encodes CSAREGTENTGELFF.

Notes on this clonotype: A clone one base away is much larger, so this may be a read error. J is TRBJ2-3 and V is TRBV30; 11 bases line up with TRBD2. Unmatched junction bases numbered 8, after V lost 1 base and J lost 5 bases. CDR3 length equals 16 residues. Germline assignment: CDR1 GTSNPN and CDR2 SVGIG (reference sequence). The CDR3 here is CAWSASLAGGIDTQYF. The CDR3 coding sequence is TGTGCCTGGAGTGCCAGCCTAGCGGGAGGAATAGATACGCAGTATTTT.

The chain employs TRBV7-2 and TRBJ1-2; D remains ambiguous. The CDR3 extends over 11 amino acids. Germline CDR1 reads SGHTA; CDR2 reads FQGNSA. The V end lost 3 bases, the J end lost 7 bases, and 6 bases lay between the germline ends. As DNA, the CDR3 is TGTGCCAGCAGCTTGGTGGGTGGCTACACCTTC. It encodes CASSLVGGYTF.